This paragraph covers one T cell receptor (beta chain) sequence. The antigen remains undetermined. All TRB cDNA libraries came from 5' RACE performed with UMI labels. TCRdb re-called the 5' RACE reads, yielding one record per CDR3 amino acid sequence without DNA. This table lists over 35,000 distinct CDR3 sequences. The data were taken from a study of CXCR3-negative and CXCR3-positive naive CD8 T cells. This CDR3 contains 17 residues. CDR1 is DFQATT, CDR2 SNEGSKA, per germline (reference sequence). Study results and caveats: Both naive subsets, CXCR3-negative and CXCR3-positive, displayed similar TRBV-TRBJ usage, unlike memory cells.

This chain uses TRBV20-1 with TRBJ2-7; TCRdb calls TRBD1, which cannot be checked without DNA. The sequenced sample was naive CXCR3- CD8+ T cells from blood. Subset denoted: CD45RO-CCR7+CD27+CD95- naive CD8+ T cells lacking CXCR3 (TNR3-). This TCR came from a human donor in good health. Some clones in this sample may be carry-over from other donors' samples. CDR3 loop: CSARVPRQPGSSYEQYF.